These 32 T cell receptor beta chains were all obtained from the same sample, sequenced in a study of blood T cell repertoires in COVID-19. Profiling relied on immunoSEQ multiplex PCR, and the TCRdb table lists in-frame clones only, not all of them. The sample has a few hundred thousand clones, roughly 87% seen once; the top ten hold approximately 1%. Sample: PBMCs or T cells enriched from blood (not recorded which). The receptors were sampled from a woman in her twenties or thirties who had recovered from COVID-19.

The chain carries TRBV24-1 and TRBJ2-3; 15 nucleotides line up with TRBD2. The CDR3 has 19 residues. V shed 3 bases, J shed 2 bases, and the junction held 8 bases outside the gene matches. Germline values: CDR1 KGHDR, CDR2 SFDVKD. CDR3 residues: CATSDPGLAGGSSTDTQYF. The DNA for the CDR3 is TGTGCCACCAGTGATCCGGGACTAGCGGGGGGTTCCTCCACAGATACGCAGTATTTT.

The chain couples TRBV11-2 to TRBJ2-2; 10 positions agree with TRBD1. The CDR3 totals 17 residues. V shed 5 bases and J 6 bases; nucleotides not matched to a gene: 12. Germline assignment: CDR1 SGHAT and CDR2 FQNNGV. The CDR3 spells CASSPNRDRGFAGELFF. CDR3 DNA sequence: TGTGCCAGCAGCCCGAACCGGGACAGGGGATTTGCCGGGGAGCTGTTTTTT.

V gene TRBV20-1 combines with J gene TRBJ2-7, with D possibly TRBD2 on 5 matching bases. CDR3 length equals 13 residues. Trimming removed 6 bases at V and 1 base at J, with 13 bases between. CDR1 and CDR2 from the germline V gene are DFQATT and SNEGSKA (reference sequence). The CDR3 nucleotides read TGCAGTGCAAGTCCGGGGATATCCTACGAGCAGTACTTC. Protein product: CSASPGISYEQYF.

The rearrangement links TRBV29-1 to TRBJ1-1; 9 bases line up with TRBD1. This CDR3 contains 15 residues. Germline lookup yields CDR1 SQVTM and CDR2 ANQGSEA. After removal of 5 bases from V and 2 bases from J, the junction contained 9 bases not matched to a gene. The CDR3 bases are TGCAGCGTTACCCGCCCGGGACAGGGTAACACTGAAGCTTTCTTT. It translates to CSVTRPGQGNTEAFF.

The chain couples TRBV19 to TRBJ1-2, with TRBD1 matching 8 bases. Germline lookup yields CDR1 LNHDA and CDR2 SQIVND (reference sequence). The ends lost 4 bases at V and 2 bases at J; junction bases unmatched: 12. The CDR3 is made up of 17 amino acids. The DNA of the CDR3 is TGTGCCAGTAGTAAGGAGGGACAGGCCGGCGGAAACTATGGCTACACCTTC. Protein sequence: CASSKEGQAGGNYGYTF.

The chain recombines TRBV4-3 with TRBJ1-3; D gene uncertain. Germline V gene sequence: CDR1 LGHNA, CDR2 YSLEER. The CDR3 has 15 residues. The V gene lost 1 base and the J gene lost 1 base, with 8 bases spanning the gap. CDR3 loop: CASSQGGRSGNTIYF. The DNA for the CDR3 is TGCGCCAGCAGCCAAGGCGGCCGGTCTGGAAACACCATATATTTT.

The CDR3: CASSFRGQGSREQYF. In nucleotides, the CDR3 is TGTGCCAGTAGTTTCCGCGGACAGGGGTCCCGCGAGCAGTACTTC. The V call is TRBV19, the J call TRBJ2-7; TRBD1 agrees at 9 bases. The CDR3 is 15 amino acids. J lost 6 bases, V lost 5 bases, and 11 bases had no gene match. Germline CDR1 is LNHDA and CDR2 is SQIVND (reference sequence). Using reference TRBV19 and TRBJ2-7 for the parts outside the CDR3, the full variable domain is DGGITQSPKYLFRKEGQNVTLSCEQNLNHDAMYWYRQDPGQGLRLIYYSQIVNDFQKGDIAEGYSVSREKKESFPLTVTSAQKNPTAFYLCASSFRGQGSREQYFGPGTRLTVT.

This clone appeared once. The V and J genes are TRBV7-2 and TRBJ2-7, with 9 bases that match TRBD1. The CDR3 has 15 residues. Trimming at V came to 5 bases and at J to 1 base, leaving 6 bases not matched to a gene. CDR1 SGHTA and CDR2 FQGNSA come from the germline V gene. The CDR3 region is CASSPRTGASYEQYF. CDR3 nucleotide sequence: TGTGCCAGCAGCCCGCGGACAGGGGCGTCCTACGAGCAGTACTTC.

The chain combines TRBV7-6 with TRBJ1-1, with 8 bases that match TRBD1. This CDR3 is built from 16 residues. The ends lost 3 bases at V and 1 base at J; junction bases unmatched: 7. Germline CDR1 is SGHVS and CDR2 is FNYEAQ. DNA of the CDR3: TGTGCCAGCAGCTTGCGTCCAGGGGGCGGGAACACTGAAGCTTTCTTT. It yields the protein CASSLRPGGGNTEAFF. Full variable domain (rest looked up from reference TRBV7-6 and TRBJ1-1): GAGVSQSPRYKVTKRGQDVALRCDPISGHVSLYWYRQALGQGPEFLTYFNYEAQQDKSGLPNDRFSAERPEGSISTLTIQRTEQRDSAMYRCASSLRPGGGNTEAFFGQGTRLTVV.

V and J are TRBV27 and TRBJ2-1; TRBD1 might be the D (6 bases). Germline V gene data show CDR1 as MNHEY and CDR2 as SMNVEV (reference sequence). This CDR3 has 13 amino acids. V lost 6 bases, J lost 7 bases, and 13 bases lay in between. CDR3 DNA: TGTGCCAGCAGACCGAGGGGGTGGAATGAGCAGTTCTTC. Amino acid sequence: CASRPRGWNEQFF.

The chain has TRBV6-5 and TRBJ2-1; no definite D call. Germline V gene sequence: CDR1 MNHEY, CDR2 SVGAGI. The CDR3 loop spans 15 amino acids. Trimming removed 2 bases from V and 3 bases from J, with 11 bases in between. Written as DNA, the CDR3 is TGTGCCAGCAGTTACGGCGGATCCTACTACAATGAGCAGTTCTTC. Protein sequence: CASSYGGSYYNEQFF.

The J gene is TRBJ2-5, the V gene TRBV11-2, with 9 bases that match TRBD2. Germline-derived CDR1 and CDR2 are SGHAT and FQNNGV. This CDR3 contains 13 residues. V lost 5 bases, J lost 4 bases, and 2 bases stayed unmatched. The CDR3, as DNA: TGTGCCAGCAGCATGGGACTAGCAGAGACCCAGTACTTC. Translation gives CASSMGLAETQYF.

The gene calls are TRBV3-1 (or the pseudogene TRBV3-2) and TRBJ2-1; the match to TRBD1 covers 10 bases. Germline lookup yields CDR1 LGHDT and CDR2 YNNKEL (reference sequence). The V gene end was trimmed by 4 bases and the J gene end by 9 bases; junction bases not matched to a gene: 9. The CDR3 is made up of 15 amino acids. This chain's CDR3 is CASSLSGTGESEQFF. CDR3 nucleotides: TGTGCCAGCAGCCTTTCCGGGACAGGGGAGAGTGAGCAGTTCTTC.

The chain employs TRBV5-1 and TRBJ2-5, with D possibly matching TRBD2 (5 bases). The CDR3 extends over 13 amino acids. Germline values: CDR1 SGHRS, CDR2 YFSETQ. V lost 1 base to trimming and J lost 7 bases, with 11 bases between them. CDR3 bases: TGCGCCAGCAGCTTGTGGACGGGAATGACCCAGTACTTC. Amino acid sequence: CASSLWTGMTQYF.

The CDR3 nucleotides are TGCGCCAGCAGCTTGGCCCCGGGGATGGATGGCTACACCTTC. This encodes CASSLAPGMDGYTF. The V gene is TRBV5-1, the J gene TRBJ1-2; no clear D gene. Germline CDR1 SGHRS, CDR2 YFSETQ. This CDR3 contains 14 residues. Trimming removed 0 bases from V and 6 bases from J, with 12 bases in between.

This chain uses TRBV11-2 with TRBJ2-7; 8 bases line up with TRBD2. CDR1 SGHAT and CDR2 FQNNGV come from the germline V gene. The CDR3 sequence is 18 residues long. V lost 3 bases and J lost 0; bases outside the gene matches: 13. The CDR3 coding sequence is TGTGCCAGCAGCTTCCCCCGTGGCGGGGGGCGAAGCTCCTACGAGCAGTACTTC. It is translated as CASSFPRGGGRSSYEQYF.

The J gene is TRBJ2-7, the V gene TRBV7-8; D might be TRBD1 (5 bases). Trimming cost V 5 bases and J 2 bases, with 13 bases left between them. Germline lookup yields CDR1 SGHVS and CDR2 FQNEAQ. The CDR3 totals 14 residues. The CDR3 bases are TGTGCCAGCAGCACGGTGGACACTACCTACGAGCAGTACTTC. Translated, it gives CASSTVDTTYEQYF.

This clone was counted once. This rearrangement joins TRBV5-1 to TRBJ2-7; 12 bases fit TRBD2. V was pared by 1 base and J by 1 base, with 15 bases of the junction left unmatched. The CDR3 totals 20 residues. Germline V gene lookup returns CDR1 SGHRS and CDR2 YFSETQ. Here the CDR3 reads CASSLSTGRTSGGYSYEQYF. DNA of the CDR3: TGCGCCAGCAGCTTGTCAACAGGGCGAACTAGCGGGGGGTATTCCTACGAGCAGTACTTC.

The rearrangement joins TRBV4-1 to TRBJ2-7; a possible D gene is TRBD2 (5 bases). CDR3 length: 14 residues. V lost 3 bases and J 0 bases, leaving 9 bases between the germline ends. Per the germline V gene, CDR1 is MGHRA and CDR2 is YSYEKL. The CDR3 here is CASSQRANSYEQYF. DNA of the CDR3: TGCGCCAGCAGCCAGCGGGCGAACTCCTACGAGCAGTACTTC.

The chain is built from TRBV7-2 and TRBJ1-1; TRBD1 agrees at 8 bases. CDR3 size: 13 residues. Unmatched junction bases numbered 5, after V lost 4 bases and J lost 7 bases. The germline V gene has CDR1 SGHTA and CDR2 FQGNSA. In nucleotides, the CDR3 is TGTGCCAGCAGCTGGAGACAGGGGAGTGAAGCTTTCTTT. Protein sequence: CASSWRQGSEAFF.

This clone was observed a handful of times. CDR3 amino acids: CASSVDTGSMNTEAFF. The CDR3 DNA follows: TGTGCCAGCAGCGTAGATACAGGGTCCATGAACACTGAAGCTTTCTTT. J is TRBJ1-1 and V is TRBV9; D might be TRBD1 (6 bases). From germline, CDR1 is SGDLS and CDR2 YYNGEE. The germline V and J ends were trimmed by 0 bases and 0 bases, with 12 bases remaining between them. The CDR3 loop spans 16 amino acids.

This chain connects TRBV27 to TRBJ1-2, with D possibly matching TRBD1 (5 bases). Trimming took off 3 bases at V and 3 bases at J, with 14 bases between the two ends. The CDR3 covers 15 residues. Germline CDR1 reads MNHEY; CDR2 reads SMNVEV (reference sequence). CDR3 region: CASSLQGFQYYGYTF. The CDR3 nucleotides read TGTGCCAGCAGTTTGCAGGGCTTCCAATACTATGGCTACACCTTC.

The chain combines TRBV28 with TRBJ1-1; D is perhaps TRBD1 (6 bases). CDR1 MDHEN and CDR2 SYDVKM come from the germline V gene. Deletions cut 3 bases from V and 4 bases from J, with 15 bases between. CDR3 length: 15 amino acids. This chain's CDR3 is CASSLEDRLITEAFF. DNA of the CDR3: TGTGCCAGCAGTTTGGAGGACAGACTTATCACTGAAGCTTTCTTT.

V is TRBV28 and J is TRBJ2-1, with TRBD2 matching over 7 bases. This CDR3 is built from 15 residues. Germline CDR1 reads MDHEN; CDR2 reads SYDVKM. Unmatched junction bases numbered 4, after V lost 2 bases and J lost 3 bases. The CDR3 sequence is CASSLGGVGYNEQFF. CDR3 DNA sequence: TGTGCCAGCAGTTTAGGGGGGGTCGGCTACAATGAGCAGTTCTTC.

V and J are TRBV30 and TRBJ1-6; D possibly corresponds to TRBD1 (6 bases). Trimming removed 1 base at V and 6 bases at J, with 7 bases between. This CDR3 spans 13 amino acids. Germline assignment: CDR1 GTSNPN and CDR2 SVGIG (reference sequence). The CDR3 region is CAWSGQANSPLHF. The CDR3 DNA is TGTGCCTGGAGTGGACAGGCTAATTCACCCCTCCACTTT.

This clone has just one count. The J gene is TRBJ2-7, the V gene TRBV30; D gene ambiguous. Germline V gene sequence: CDR1 GTSNPN, CDR2 SVGIG (reference sequence). The CDR3 loop spans 14 amino acids. Trimming removed 3 bases from V and 1 base from J, with 13 bases in between. CDR3 region: CAWSGASPSYEQYF. The CDR3 DNA sequence: TGTGCCTGGAGCGGAGCGAGCCCATCCTACGAGCAGTACTTC.

This clone was seen only once. The rearrangement uses TRBV19 and TRBJ2-7, with D perhaps matching TRBD1 (6 bases). V dropped 3 bases and J dropped 3 bases, with 9 bases sitting between them. From germline, CDR1 is LNHDA and CDR2 SQIVND (reference sequence). This CDR3 comprises 13 residues. The CDR3 DNA follows: TGTGCCAGTAGTATGGGCAGGGGCTACGAGCAGTACTTC. Translated: CASSMGRGYEQYF.

The V call is TRBV28, the J call TRBJ2-7, with 7 bases identical to TRBD1. With 6 bases clipped from V and 2 bases from J, the junction kept 10 bases outside the gene matches. The CDR3 is 15 residues long. CDR1 MDHEN and CDR2 SYDVKM come from the germline V gene. CDR3 DNA sequence: TGTGCCAGCAGCCCTTACCCGGGACAGCCCTACGAGCAGTACTTC. Encoded protein: CASSPYPGQPYEQYF.

This chain joins TRBV7-9 and TRBJ1-4; TRBD1 agrees at 10 bases. Germline V gene sequence: CDR1 SEHNR, CDR2 FQNEAQ (reference sequence). The CDR3 has 16 amino acids. Losses at the gene ends were 2 bases for V and 6 bases for J; bases not matched to a gene: 6. This CDR3 is CASSLSRDRGDEKLFF. DNA for the CDR3: TGTGCCAGCAGCTTAAGCCGGGACAGGGGTGATGAAAAACTGTTTTTT.

V usage is TRBV5-5 and J usage is TRBJ1-6; 7 positions agree with TRBD1. The junction had 6 bases not matched to a gene; V was cut back by 0 bases and J by 0 bases. CDR3 size: 18 residues. Germline CDR1 is SGHKS and CDR2 is YYEKEE (reference sequence). CDR3 sequence: CASSLGPGQSSYNSPLHF. The DNA of the CDR3 is TGTGCCAGCAGCTTGGGACCGGGACAGAGCTCCTATAATTCACCCCTCCACTTT.

J is TRBJ2-3 and V is TRBV2; 7 nucleotides line up with TRBD2. The CDR3 consists of 14 residues. Germline CDR1 is SNHLY and CDR2 is FYNNEI. Trimming cost V 7 bases and J 1 base; bases outside gene matches: 5. The CDR3 sequence is CASNGGTGTDTQYF. CDR3 bases: TGTGCCAGCAACGGGGGGACGGGCACAGATACGCAGTATTTT.

As concerns this clone: Germline is not matched at one junction end, which may reflect a read error. This sequence joins TRBV6-1 and TRBJ1-4; D remains unclear. Germline V lookup: CDR1 MNHNS, CDR2 SASEGT. The CDR3 consists of 12 residues. CDR3 protein: CANSEGVAALFF. In nucleotides, the CDR3 is TGTGCCAACAGTGAAGGAGTGGCAGCGCTGTTTTTT.